This T cell receptor (beta chain) was identified during a study of beta chain features in type 1 diabetes. Overall study context: In age, gender and cell yields, patients were similar to healthy donors.

Whole-study findings and limits: Compared with healthy donors, patients appeared to share more similar naive, central memory and regulatory TCRB repertoires. Type 1 diabetes patients showed a moderate but significant shortening of TCRB CDR3s in all four CD4+ subsets.

Unmatched junction bases numbered 5, after V lost 5 bases and J lost 4 bases. The germline V gene has CDR1 SGHVS and CDR2 FQNEAQ. This CDR3 spans 15 amino acids. cDNA synthesis used the whole RNA isolate, giving expressed TCRB sequences. Read counts averaged approximately 3.5 million for samples of naive, central memory and regulatory T cells. TCRdb's table, derived via immunoSEQ multiplex PCR, lists solely in-frame clones and lacks some. The table lists around 250,000 clones, more than 11% of them singletons. With respect to this clone: Its antigen is unidentified.

The chain employs TRBV7-8 and TRBJ1-4; 9 nucleotides match TRBD1. This receptor was obtained from a young man with type 1 diabetes. Sequencing was done on a sample of naive CD4+ T cells from blood. In DNA form, the CDR3 reads TGTGCCAGCAGCCATCCGGGACAGGGTAATGAAAAACTGTTTTTT. This encodes CASSHPGQGNEKLFF.